This TCR beta chain was identified in a study of cytomegalovirus exposure and HLA in healthy donors. About this clone itself: The antigen remains undetermined.

Measured with immunoSEQ multiplex PCR; TCRdb has only the in-frame clones, and not every one. The sample shows under 200,000 clones, 75% to 90% of them seen only once. Whole-study findings and limits: Reports credit the classifier with highly specific, highly sensitive diagnosis of cytomegalovirus status. The authors listed approximately 160 TCR beta chains as cytomegalovirus-associated. TCR clusters originating in the first cohort tended to co-occur in the 100 to 150 validation repertoires, according to a later analysis. The dataset shows that most TCR sequences were rare, while some public TCRs occurred in many donors.

This receptor was obtained from a woman aged 18 to 35 in good health and CMV-seronegative. Sequencing used PBMCs.

The CDR3 bases are TGTGCTAGTGGTTTGGTACGTCTCCTTTCCGGACAGACCTCCTATGGCTACACCTTC. Its translation: CASGLVRLLSGQTSYGYTF. The chain combines TRBV12-5 with TRBJ1-2; TRBD1 might be the D (6 bases). CDR1 LGHNT and CDR2 FRNRAP come from the germline V gene. The CDR3 is 19 amino acids. V lost 0 bases to trimming and J lost 4 bases, with 24 bases between them.